Below are 14 T cell receptor beta chains sequenced from a single sample in a study of Graves' ophthalmopathy and Graves' hyperthyroidism. RNA transcripts served as template for amplifying TCR beta CDR3 sequences. First-round RT-PCR relied on HTBI primers, and a second-round multiplex PCR came next. From the multiplex PCR reads, TCRdb called clonotypes with MiXCR, one entry per CDR3 protein. The sample contains hundreds of thousands of distinct CDR3 sequences, around a fifth of which appear only once. The sequenced sample was peripheral blood. The receptors originated from a woman aged 18-29 years with stable Graves' hyperthyroidism.

The genes are TRBV15 and TRBJ2-5; D remains ambiguous. V was clipped by 0 bases and J by 4 bases, with 9 bases between them. Per the germline V gene, CDR1 is LNHNV and CDR2 is YYDKDF (reference sequence). The CDR3 is 14 amino acids. The CDR3 here is CATSRDRTSETQYF. The CDR3, as DNA: TGTGCCACCAGCAGAGATAGAACCTCAGAGACCCAGTACTTC.

This clonotype was counted only a few times. The rearrangement joins TRBV5-1 to TRBJ2-5, with D possibly being TRBD1 or TRBD2 (5 bases each). The CDR3 covers 16 residues. Germline values: CDR1 SGHRS, CDR2 YFSETQ. V lost 0 bases and J 5 bases, leaving 17 bases between the germline ends. CDR3 DNA: TGCGCCAGCAGCTTGGCCGGGACCCCCGATACGGAGACCCAGTACTTC. Translated: CASSLAGTPDTETQYF.

This clonotype was found many times. The chain combines TRBV11-2 with TRBJ2-7, with D perhaps TRBD2 (6 bases). Germline V gene data show CDR1 as SGHAT and CDR2 as FQNNGV. This CDR3 has 15 amino acids. The V and J ends lost 5 bases and 6 bases respectively, with 20 bases between them. The DNA for the CDR3 is TGTGCCAGCAGCCCGGACGCTGCGGGAATTCGCGAGCAGTACTTC. Protein product: CASSPDAAGIREQYF.

This clonotype came up many times. The gene calls are TRBV20-1 and TRBJ1-1; TRBD1 aligns across 7 bases. This CDR3 contains 12 residues. The J segment lost 3 bases and the V segment lost 6 bases, leaving 4 bases of the junction unmatched. Germline CDR1 and CDR2: DFQATT and SNEGSKA (reference sequence). CDR3 loop: CSASQGYTEAFF. Written as DNA, the CDR3 is TGCAGTGCCTCACAGGGGTACACTGAAGCTTTCTTT.

The chain links TRBV5-1 to TRBJ1-2; D is unresolved. Trimming took off 1 base at V and 0 bases at J, with 19 bases between the two ends. The CDR3 totals 18 residues. CDR1 and CDR2 from the germline V gene are SGHRS and YFSETQ. The CDR3 sequence: CASSLWIHPDPANYGYTF. The CDR3, as DNA: TGCGCCAGCAGCTTGTGGATCCACCCGGATCCTGCTAACTATGGCTACACCTTC.

This clonotype was picked up many times. The V call is TRBV6-4, the J call TRBJ1-1, with D possibly matching TRBD1 (5 bases). V was pared by 6 bases and J by 4 bases, with 12 bases between. From germline, CDR1 is MRHNA and CDR2 SNTAGT. The length of the CDR3 is 13 residues. CDR3 protein: CASRAGTATEAFF. For the CDR3, the DNA is TGTGCCAGCAGGGCAGGGACGGCCACTGAAGCTTTCTTT.

This clonotype has at least ten counts. V usage is TRBV7-8 and J usage is TRBJ2-7; no clear D gene. The CDR3 extends over 14 amino acids. With 4 bases removed from V and 0 bases from J, the gap between germline ends came to 10 bases. Germline CDR1 is SGHVS and CDR2 is FQNEAQ. The CDR3 region is CASSSWVGSYEQYF. DNA of the CDR3: TGTGCCAGCAGCTCTTGGGTCGGCTCCTACGAGCAGTACTTC.

This clonotype was seen many times. The chain is built from TRBV10-1 and TRBJ2-7; 7 positions agree with TRBD1. The CDR3 totals 17 residues. Unmatched junction bases numbered 8, after V lost 0 bases and J lost 0 bases. The germline V gene encodes CDR1 WNHNN and CDR2 SYGVQD (reference sequence). The CDR3 sequence: CASSESADRLHSYEQYF. CDR3 DNA sequence: TGCGCCAGCAGTGAGTCGGCGGACAGGCTCCACTCCTACGAGCAGTACTTC.

This clonotype was detected ten times or more. The chain's CDR3 is CASRLGLASYEQYF. The CDR3, as DNA: TGTGCCAGCAGATTGGGACTAGCGTCCTACGAGCAGTACTTC. The V gene is TRBV28, the J gene TRBJ2-7; 10 bases align to TRBD2. The CDR3 covers 14 residues. Losses at the gene ends were 6 bases for V and 1 base for J; bases not matched to a gene: 3. Germline CDR1 MDHEN, CDR2 SYDVKM. Full variable domain (missing parts from reference TRBV28 and TRBJ2-7): DVKVTQSSRYLVKRTGEKVFLECVQDMDHENMFWYRQDPGLGLRLIYFSYDVKMKEKGDIPEGYSVSREKKERFSLILESASTNQTSMYLCASRLGLASYEQYFGPGTRLTVT.

This clonotype was recorded at least ten times. V gene TRBV5-5 combines with J gene TRBJ2-7; 10 bases align to TRBD2. The CDR3 has 15 residues. After removal of 0 bases from V and 5 bases from J, the junction contained 5 bases not matched to a gene. Per germline, CDR1 SGHKS and CDR2 YYEKEE (reference sequence). The CDR3 bases are TGTGCCAGCAGCTTGGTACTAGCGGGATTCAACGAGCAGTACTTC. Translating gives CASSLVLAGFNEQYF.

This clonotype was recorded at least ten times. The V and J genes are TRBV6-1 and TRBJ1-1; D may be TRBD1 (6 bases). The germline V and J ends were trimmed by 6 bases and 7 bases, with 27 bases remaining between them. The CDR3 loop spans 17 amino acids. The germline V gene has CDR1 MNHNS and CDR2 SASEGT. The CDR3 loop reads CASSPSQGTGSLDEAFF. CDR3 DNA: TGTGCCAGCAGCCCCTCCCAGGGGACCGGATCCCTAGATGAAGCTTTCTTT.

Ten or more counts support this clonotype. The CDR3 DNA sequence: TGCAGTGCTAGGGTGACAGGGACCCCTGAAGCTTTCTTT. Translating gives CSARVTGTPEAFF. The rearrangement joins TRBV20-1 to TRBJ1-1; 7 bases are a match to TRBD1. Trimming removed 3 bases from V and 6 bases from J; junction bases left unmatched: 7. The CDR3 covers 13 residues. CDR1 and CDR2 from the germline V gene are DFQATT and SNEGSKA (reference sequence).

This clonotype was counted many times. The chain links TRBV5-6 to TRBJ1-2, with D perhaps TRBD1 (5 bases). There are 14 residues in the CDR3. V lost 4 bases and J lost 4, with 14 bases in between. Germline V lookup: CDR1 SGHDT, CDR2 YYEEEE. CDR3 loop: CASSTAVRGYGYTF. CDR3 nucleotides: TGTGCCAGCAGCACGGCAGTAAGGGGCTATGGCTACACCTTC.

This clonotype was picked up many times. The chain carries TRBV2 and TRBJ1-2; D gene ambiguous. This CDR3 has 13 residues. The germline CDR1 and CDR2 sequences are SNHLY and FYNNEI. V lost 4 bases and J lost 4, with 10 bases in between. The CDR3 here is CASSVRGSYGYTF. The DNA for the CDR3 is TGTGCCAGCAGTGTTAGAGGATCCTATGGCTACACCTTC. Looking up the rest from reference TRBV2 and TRBJ1-2 gives the full variable domain: EPEVTQTPSHQVTQMGQEVILRCVPISNHLYFYWYRQILGQKVEFLVSFYNNEISEKSEIFDDQFSVERPDGSNFTLKIRSTKLEDSAMYFCASSVRGSYGYTFGSGTRLTVV.